One and the same sample provided the 23 T cell receptor gamma chains below, sequenced in a study of human gamma delta and Vdelta1 T cells. TCRdb ran CATT on the PCR reads. This sample has nearly 3,000 gamma-chain clones, with 5.2% found just once. Sample: naive CD27+ Vdelta1 gamma-delta T cells from blood. The source is a human donor in good health.

This clone is labeled medium-sized. A much larger clone is a single base away; this may be a read error. The same CDR3 arises from other DNA sequences in this sample as well. The chain recombines TRGV2 with TRGJ1 or TRGJ2. Unmatched junction bases numbered 5, after V lost 0 bases and J lost 6 bases. The CDR3 loop spans 13 amino acids. Germline V gene sequence: CDR1 EGSNGY, CDR2 YDSYNSKV. This CDR3 is CATWDGRGYKKLF. The CDR3 DNA reads as TGTGCCACCTGGGACGGGCGGGGTTATAAGAAACTCTTT.

This clone was found a few times. Since a far larger clone is one base different, this is likely a read error. The same CDR3 can be traced to other DNA sequences in this sample. V usage is TRGV5 and J usage is TRGJ1 or TRGJ2. In germline, CDR1 is VINAFY, CDR2 YDVSNSKD. The CDR3 has 13 residues. The CDR3 bases are TGTGCCACATGGGACAGGCTACGTTATAAGAAACTCTTT. Residues: CATWDRLRYKKLF.

As concerns this clone: The protein in this entry is translated from the DNA; at residue 3 it differs from the protein listed in TCRdb. The rearrangement uses TRGV5P and TRGJ1 or TRGJ2. TRGV5P is tagged as a pseudogene. The CDR3 length is 12 residues. CDR3 nucleotides: TGTGCCGCCTGGGGCGACTCAACAAAGAAACTCTTT. Amino acid sequence: CAAWGDSTKKLF.

This clone was detected a few times. The TCRdb protein, from a much larger clone, departs from this DNA's translation at residue 7, likely by read error; the protein shown derives from the DNA. The rearrangement links TRGV5 to TRGJ1 or TRGJ2. The CDR3 sequence is 13 residues long. The germline CDR1 and CDR2 sequences are VINAFY and YDVSNSKD. Unmatched junction bases numbered 3, after V lost 0 bases and J lost 4 bases. The CDR3 protein is CATWDRAYYKKLF. In nucleotides, the CDR3 is TGTGCCACCTGGGACAGGGCATATTATAAGAAACTCTTT.

This clone was seen a few times. The same CDR3 arises from other DNA sequences in this sample as well. The V call is TRGV8, the J call TRGJ1 or TRGJ2. Trimming removed 5 bases from V and 7 bases from J; junction bases left unmatched: 5. Germline V gene sequence: CDR1 VENAVY, CDR2 YDSYNSRV. The CDR3 spans 11 residues. CDR3 DNA sequence: TGTGCCACCTGGGTTCGGTATAAGAAACTCTTT. Encoded protein: CATWVRYKKLF.

As for this clone: The protein recorded in TCRdb matches a much larger clone and deviates from this DNA's translation at residue 4, suggesting a read error; the protein here is obtained by translating the DNA. The chain couples TRGV9 to TRGJ1 or TRGJ2. This CDR3 is built from 11 residues. Germline CDR1 reads GITISATS; CDR2 reads ISYDGTV (reference sequence). CDR3 DNA: TGTGCCTTGCGGGAGGACCGAAAGAAACTCTTT. As protein: CALREDRKKLF.

About this clone itself: Compared with germline, one end of the junction differs, possibly owing to a read error. Additional DNA sequences in this sample encode the identical CDR3. This sequence joins TRGV5 and TRGJ1 or TRGJ2. The CDR3 runs to 13 residues. CDR1 is VINAFY and CDR2 is YDVSNSKD in the germline V gene. The CDR3 protein is CATWDRHYMGKLF. The CDR3 DNA sequence: TGCGCCACCTGGGACAGGCACTATATGGGGAAACTCTTT.

Judged by abundance, this clone is medium-sized. The V gene is TRGV5, the J gene TRGJ1 or TRGJ2. J gave up 4 bases and V 6 bases, and 6 bases lay outside the gene matches. Germline-derived CDR1 and CDR2 are VINAFY and YDVSNSKD. The CDR3 length is 12 residues. The CDR3 spells CATWKNYYKKLF. In DNA, the CDR3 is TGTGCCACCTGGAAAAACTATTATAAGAAACTCTTT.

This sequence joins TRGV5 and TRGJ1 or TRGJ2. TCRdb is silent on the J gene; assignment here came from matching the DNA to germline. With V trimmed by 0 bases and J by 4 bases, 18 bases remained unmatched. The CDR3 runs to 18 residues. Germline loops: CDR1 VINAFY, CDR2 YDVSNSKD. The CDR3 spells CATWDRREARSRYYKKLF. The CDR3 DNA follows: TGTGCCACCTGGGACAGGCGGGAGGCGCGAAGCAGATATTATAAGAAACTCTTT.

This clone is large (0.1 to 1%) within its sample. The chain has TRGV3 and TRGJ1 or TRGJ2. J gave up 7 bases and V 0 bases, and 12 bases lay outside the gene matches. The CDR3 sequence is 15 residues long. The germline gives CDR1 VTNTFY, CDR2 YDVSTARD (reference sequence). The CDR3 is CATWDRLARRYKKLF. For the CDR3, the DNA is TGTGCCACCTGGGACAGGCTGGCGAGGAGATATAAGAAACTCTTT.

V usage is TRGV3 and J usage is TRGJ1 or TRGJ2. In germline, CDR1 is VTNTFY, CDR2 YDVSTARD (reference sequence). This CDR3 comprises 11 residues. V lost 12 bases and J lost 11; bases outside the gene matches: 16. The DNA for the CDR3 is TGTGCCTTCTGGGAGAGGCGGGAGAAACTCTTT. Protein: CAFWERREKLF.

The chain carries TRGV3 and TRGJ1 or TRGJ2. The V segment lost 0 bases and the J segment 2 bases; nucleotides outside the gene matches: 7. The CDR3 has 15 amino acids. Per the germline V gene, CDR1 is VTNTFY and CDR2 is YDVSTARD (reference sequence). The CDR3 loop reads CATWDRPQHYYKKLF. Written as DNA, the CDR3 is TGTGCCACCTGGGACAGGCCGCAACATTATTATAAGAAACTCTTT.

This clone was picked up a small number of times. Translating this DNA gives a protein that differs at residue 5 from the TCRdb one, which belongs to a much larger clone; a read error is likely, and the protein shown is this translation. The V and J genes are TRGV8 and TRGJ1 or TRGJ2. Trimming took 4 bases from V and 2 from J; bases not matched to a gene: 8. CDR1 and CDR2 (germline): VENAVY, YDSYNSRV. This CDR3 is built from 14 residues. For the CDR3, the DNA is TGTGCCACCTGGGAGAAGAGCCATTATTATAAGAAACTCTTT. It is translated as CATWEKSHYYKKLF.

There are a few counts of this clone. For this DNA, TCRdb reports the protein of a much larger clone, which diverges at residue 4, most likely from a read error; the protein presented here is translated directly from the DNA. This rearrangement joins TRGV8 to TRGJ1 or TRGJ2. The germline gives CDR1 VENAVY, CDR2 YDSYNSRV. V dropped 7 bases and J dropped 7; count of bases not matched to a gene: 13. CDR3 length: 13 amino acids. CDR3 sequence reads: CATCDGRRYKKLF. The CDR3 region has the DNA TGTGCCACCTGTGACGGGCGGCGCTATAAGAAACTCTTT.

Details on this clone: In the same sample, other DNA sequences code for this CDR3. This rearrangement joins TRGV3 to TRGJ1 or TRGJ2. No J gene is reported in TCRdb; it was inferred here by comparing the DNA with germline. The V segment lost 0 bases and the J segment 4 bases; nucleotides outside the gene matches: 9. Germline assignment: CDR1 VTNTFY and CDR2 YDVSTARD (reference sequence). The CDR3 length is 15 residues. CDR3 in DNA: TGTGCCACCTGGGACAGGCGGGGGGGGTATTATAAGAAACTCTTT. This codes for CATWDRRGGYYKKLF.

The chain links TRGV2 to TRGJP2. Germline V CDR1 and CDR2: EGSNGY, YDSYNSKV. The CDR3 contains 10 residues. The ends lost 8 bases at V and 12 bases at J; junction bases unmatched: 6. The CDR3 reads CATFGRIKTF. CDR3 in DNA: TGTGCCACCTTTGGTCGGATCAAGACGTTT.

This clone was seen a few times. Translating this DNA gives a protein that differs at residue 8 from the TCRdb one, which belongs to a much larger clone; a read error is likely, and the protein shown is this translation. The J gene is TRGJ1 or TRGJ2, the V gene TRGV9. Germline V gene data show CDR1 as GITISATS and CDR2 as ISYDGTV (reference sequence). With 0 bases clipped from V and 7 bases from J, the junction kept 9 bases outside the gene matches. CDR3 length equals 14 residues. The CDR3 DNA reads as TGTGCCTTGTGGGAGGTGCTAAGGGGGTATAAGAAACTCTTT. Translating gives CALWEVLRGYKKLF.

This clone is categorized as medium-sized. The identical CDR3 is also encoded by other nucleotide sequences in the sample. The chain couples TRGV2 to TRGJ1 or TRGJ2. The CDR3 has 13 residues. Germline values: CDR1 EGSNGY, CDR2 YDSYNSKV. The ends lost 0 bases at V and 7 bases at J; junction bases unmatched: 6. The CDR3 nucleotides read TGTGCCACCTGGGACGGGCCGAGGTATAAGAAACTCTTT. The encoded protein is CATWDGPRYKKLF.

This clone is termed medium-sized (0.01 to 0.1%). Additional DNA sequences in this sample encode the identical CDR3. This chain links TRGV3 with TRGJ1 or TRGJ2. With V trimmed by 0 bases and J by 6 bases, 8 bases remained unmatched. This CDR3 has 14 amino acids. Germline assignment: CDR1 VTNTFY and CDR2 YDVSTARD (reference sequence). The CDR3: CATWDRRGRYKKLF. Here the CDR3 DNA reads TGTGCCACCTGGGACAGGCGTGGGCGTTATAAGAAACTCTTT.

This clone was observed a few times. This may be a read error: a much more frequent sequence differs by one nucleotide. The chain is built from TRGV3 and TRGJ1 or TRGJ2. The J gene, absent from TCRdb, was called here by matching the DNA to germline. CDR3 length: 15 residues. The V gene's germline CDR1 is VTNTFY and CDR2 YDVSTARD (reference sequence). Germline trimming cut 0 bases from V and 0 bases from J; bases unmatched to any gene: 5. The CDR3 region is CATWDRRSNYYKKLF. CDR3 DNA sequence: TGTGCCACCTGGGACAGGCGCTCGAATTATTATAAGAAACTCTTT.

A few counts support this clone. TCRdb lists the protein of a much larger clone for this DNA, which differs at residue 3, so this is likely a read error; the protein given here is translated from the DNA itself. The V call is TRGV9, the J call TRGJ1 or TRGJ2. Germline lookup yields CDR1 GITISATS and CDR2 ISYDGTV (reference sequence). The CDR3 runs 10 residues. The V segment lost 11 bases and the J segment 3 bases; nucleotides outside the gene matches: 4. In nucleotides, the CDR3 is TGTGCCTGGGGTTATTATAAGAAACTCTTT. This codes for CAWGYYKKLF.

Regarding this clone: The TCRdb protein, from a much larger clone, departs from this DNA's translation at residue 9, likely by read error; the protein shown derives from the DNA. The chain links TRGV9 to TRGJ1 or TRGJ2. CDR1 and CDR2 (germline): GITISATS, ISYDGTV (reference sequence). This CDR3 is built from 11 residues. The CDR3 loop is CALWGHYKRLF. The CDR3 bases are TGTGCCTTGTGGGGCCATTATAAGAGACTCTTT.

On this clone: The DNA translation disagrees with the TCRdb protein at residue 4, so the protein in this description comes from the DNA. The rearrangement joins TRGV8 to TRGJ1 or TRGJ2. Trimming removed 7 bases from V and 3 bases from J; junction bases left unmatched: 9. From germline, CDR1 is VENAVY and CDR2 YDSYNSRV. The CDR3 is made up of 13 amino acids. The CDR3 coding sequence is TGTGCCACCTGTGTTACCCTTTATTATAAGAAACTCTTT. Translation gives CATCVTLYYKKLF.